What follows are 30 T cell receptor beta chains derived from one specimen sequenced in a study of T cell changes during pregnancy in multiple sclerosis. Here immunoSEQ multiplex PCR was the method, and the copy in TCRdb shows in-frame clones only, minus some. Among tens of thousands of clones listed, roughly 88% were seen once. The sample in question was CD4+ T cells from peripheral blood mononuclear cells, obtained in the first trimester of pregnancy. Every receptor here comes from a female donor in good health, enrolled as a control in a pregnancy study.

This chain links TRBV7-3 with TRBJ1-6; TRBD1 is a possible D gene (6 bases). Per the germline V gene, CDR1 is SGHTA and CDR2 is FQGTGA. This CDR3 has 15 residues. The V and J ends lost 5 bases and 7 bases respectively, with 15 bases between them. The CDR3 nucleotides read TGTGCCAGCAGCATCATGGGAACAGGGAATTCACCCCTCCACTTT. Translating gives CASSIMGTGNSPLHF.

The rearrangement links TRBV6-6 to TRBJ1-4; the D gene is possibly TRBD1 (5 bases). V lost 5 bases and J 7 bases, leaving 17 bases between the germline ends. CDR3 length equals 15 residues. CDR1 and CDR2 from the germline V gene are MNHNY and SVGAGI (reference sequence). CDR3: CASSPTTVGAEKLFF. The CDR3 region has the DNA TGTGCCAGCAGTCCTACGACAGTGGGCGCTGAAAAACTGTTTTTT.

The sample holds one count of this clone. DNA for the CDR3: TGTGCCAGCAGCTTGTACAGGGGCTACGAGCAGTACTTC. This sequence encodes CASSLYRGYEQYF. This chain joins TRBV5-4 and TRBJ2-7; 7 bases map to TRBD1. Germline V lookup: CDR1 SGHNT, CDR2 YYREEE (reference sequence). The CDR3 loop spans 13 amino acids. Trimming removed 1 base from V and 3 bases from J; junction bases left unmatched: 1.

This chain connects TRBV19 to TRBJ1-5; D is undetermined. Germline CDR1 reads LNHDA; CDR2 reads SQIVND (reference sequence). There are 12 residues in the CDR3. Trimming pared 3 bases from V and 5 bases from J, leaving 5 bases between. The DNA for the CDR3 is TGTGCCAGTAGTATCCGTGATCAGCCCCAGCATTTT. It is translated as CASSIRDQPQHF.

The chain carries TRBV4-3 and TRBJ2-7; TRBD1 might be the D (5 bases). V lost 0 bases and J lost 2, with 14 bases in between. Germline CDR1 LGHNA, CDR2 YSLEER. The CDR3 has 16 amino acids. The CDR3 sequence is CASSQDLDSKTYEQYF. The CDR3, as DNA: TGCGCCAGCAGCCAAGACCTTGACAGCAAAACCTACGAGCAGTACTTC.

The CDR3 DNA reads as TGTGCCAGCAGCGTGGGGCCGGAGGGGCAGCCCCAGCATTTT. Its translation: CASSVGPEGQPQHF. The V and J genes are TRBV9 and TRBJ1-5, with TRBD1 as a possible D gene (5 bases). Trimming took 2 bases from V and 7 from J, leaving 13 bases between them. Germline V gene sequence: CDR1 SGDLS, CDR2 YYNGEE. The CDR3 extends over 14 amino acids.

The chain couples TRBV19 to TRBJ2-1; 8 bases are shared with TRBD2. Germline-derived CDR1 and CDR2 are LNHDA and SQIVND (reference sequence). Trimming took 5 bases from V and 10 from J; bases not matched to a gene: 4. The CDR3 has 12 amino acids. The CDR3 DNA reads as TGTGCCAGTAGTTCCTGGACTAGCGAGCAGTTCTTC. Protein sequence: CASSSWTSEQFF.

CDR3 sequence: CASSPGTSGVNNEQFF. The CDR3 DNA is TGTGCCAGCAGCCCCGGGACTAGCGGGGTAAACAATGAGCAGTTCTTC. The chain joins TRBV7-9 to TRBJ2-1; 13 nucleotides agree with TRBD2. The germline CDR1 and CDR2 sequences are SEHNR and FQNEAQ (reference sequence). The CDR3 runs 16 residues. J gave up 5 bases and V 5 bases, and 6 bases lay outside the gene matches.

This chain uses TRBV29-1 with TRBJ2-2; 8 bases map to TRBD1. V dropped 4 bases and J dropped 6; count of bases not matched to a gene: 10. CDR3 length: 15 amino acids. Germline CDR1 and CDR2: SQVTM and ANQGSEA. CDR3 DNA: TGCAGCGTTGCTAGGTTCAAACAGGGGGCCGGGGAGCTGTTTTTT. Amino acids: CSVARFKQGAGELFF.

The V gene is TRBV18, the J gene TRBJ1-5, with 10 bases fitting TRBD1. The CDR3 contains 15 residues. CDR1 is KGHSH, CDR2 LQKENI, per germline. Unmatched junction bases numbered 6, after V lost 4 bases and J lost 6 bases. The CDR3 DNA follows: TGTGCCAGCTCACGTGGGACAGGGGATTTTCAGCCCCAGCATTTT. It codes for CASSRGTGDFQPQHF.

The chain has TRBV6-6 and TRBJ2-7; TRBD2 might be the D (5 bases). The CDR3 is 13 amino acids. The germline V gene encodes CDR1 MNHNY and CDR2 SVGAGI (reference sequence). Between the trimmed V and J ends, which lost 0 bases and 8 bases, there was a span of 11 bases. CDR3 coding DNA: TGTGCCAGCAGTTACTCGGAGGCGATGAAGCAGTACTTC. Protein: CASSYSEAMKQYF.

The J gene is TRBJ1-4, the V gene TRBV25-1; weak D call: TRBD1 (6 bases). Trimming left V 2 bases short and J 8 bases short, with 15 bases between. From germline, CDR1 is MGHDK and CDR2 SYGVNS. This CDR3 has 15 amino acids. The CDR3 protein is CASSELSTGKEKLFF. The CDR3, as DNA: TGTGCCAGCAGTGAACTTTCTACAGGGAAGGAAAAACTGTTTTTT.

The chain is built from TRBV21-1 and TRBJ1-5; the table assigns TRBD1, which was not confirmed against the DNA. TRBV21-1 is assigned pseudogene status. The CDR3 spans 13 residues. In nucleotides, the CDR3 is TGTGCCAGCTGGACAGGGTCTAATCAGCCCCAGCATTTT. It translates to CASWTGSNQPQHF.

This chain connects TRBV10-2 to TRBJ2-7; D might be TRBD2 (6 bases). CDR3 size: 15 residues. The germline CDR1 and CDR2 sequences are WSHSY and SAAADI. With 0 bases removed from V and 4 bases from J, the gap between germline ends came to 13 bases. CDR3 protein: CASSESRHLAYEQYF. The CDR3 region has the DNA TGCGCCAGCAGTGAGTCGAGGCACCTAGCGTACGAGCAGTACTTC.

This rearrangement joins TRBV5-1 to TRBJ2-3; D perhaps matches TRBD2 (7 bases). The germline V gene has CDR1 SGHRS and CDR2 YFSETQ. The CDR3 loop spans 15 amino acids. V was shortened by 7 bases and J by 3 bases, with 18 bases between the two germline ends. CDR3 in amino acids: CASEAGAGWTDTQYF. CDR3 DNA sequence: TGCGCCAGCGAGGCGGGGGCAGGGTGGACAGATACGCAGTATTTT.

The V gene is TRBV7-9, the J gene TRBJ2-7, with D possibly matching TRBD2 (6 bases). Germline-derived CDR1 and CDR2 are SEHNR and FQNEAQ (reference sequence). The CDR3 runs 14 residues. Trimming pared 1 base from V and 4 bases from J, leaving 11 bases between. The CDR3 bases are TGTGCCAGCAGCTTAGGCGGGGCGGAGTACGAGCAGTACTTC. As protein: CASSLGGAEYEQYF.

The chain recombines TRBV7-7 with TRBJ2-5; possibly TRBD1 for D (7 bases). Germline CDR1 reads SSHAT; CDR2 reads FNYEAQ (reference sequence). V was pared by 5 bases and J by 5 bases, with 15 bases between. The CDR3 covers 14 residues. CDR3 DNA sequence: TGTGCCAGCAGCCGTGGAGGGGGCAAGGAGACCCAGTACTTC. This gives the protein CASSRGGGKETQYF.

The chain carries TRBV2 and TRBJ2-7; TRBD1 is a possible D gene (6 bases). V lost 6 bases and J lost 6, with 18 bases in between. Germline lookup yields CDR1 SNHLY and CDR2 FYNNEI. The CDR3 contains 14 residues. The CDR3 DNA follows: TGTGCCAGCAGCGGTACAGGGATGGCGTCCGAGCAGTACTTC. Protein sequence: CASSGTGMASEQYF.

Concerning this clone: The germline gene is not matched at one end of the junction; a read error may be the cause. The rearrangement uses TRBV4-1 and TRBJ1-2, with 7 bases fitting TRBD1. There are 15 residues in the CDR3. The germline V gene has CDR1 MGHRA and CDR2 YSYEKL. This chain's CDR3 is CASSQGDSLNYGYTF. The CDR3 DNA reads TGCGCCAGCAGTCAAGGGGACAGCTTAAACTATGGCTACACCTTC.

This chain joins TRBV7-3 and TRBJ2-1, with 8 bases lining up with TRBD2. Germline V gene sequence: CDR1 SGHTA, CDR2 FQGTGA. Unmatched junction bases numbered 9, after V lost 5 bases and J lost 9 bases. This CDR3 has 14 residues. The CDR3 nucleotides read TGTGCCAGCAGCACGGGACTAGTGTGGGGTGAGCAGTTCTTC. The encoded protein is CASSTGLVWGEQFF.

This clone was seen only once. The chain combines TRBV4-1 with TRBJ1-5; 7 nucleotides agree with TRBD1. Germline lookup yields CDR1 MGHRA and CDR2 YSYEKL. Germline trimming cut 0 bases from V and 5 bases from J; bases unmatched to any gene: 4. The CDR3 has 15 amino acids. CDR3 amino acids: CASSQDGTGDQPQHF. In DNA form, the CDR3 reads TGCGCCAGCAGCCAAGATGGAACAGGGGATCAGCCCCAGCATTTT.

V and J are TRBV11-3 and TRBJ2-3, with D tentatively TRBD2 (6 bases). Trimming stripped 6 bases from V and 0 bases from J, with 13 bases between. CDR1 and CDR2 (germline): SGHNT, YENEEA. This CDR3 contains 15 residues. The CDR3: CASRKRRGSTDTQYF. The CDR3, as DNA: TGTGCCAGCAGAAAAAGACGGGGGAGCACAGATACGCAGTATTTT.

The chain recombines TRBV27 with TRBJ1-2; D is uncertain. The germline CDR1 and CDR2 sequences are MNHEY and SMNVEV (reference sequence). The V end was cut by 2 bases, the J end by 0 bases, with 7 bases between. The CDR3 is made up of 14 amino acids. CDR3 amino acids: CASSLRSANYGYTF. CDR3 sequence (DNA): TGTGCCAGCAGTTTACGCAGTGCTAACTATGGCTACACCTTC.

This chain links TRBV6-1 with TRBJ2-3; TRBD1 is a possible D gene (5 bases). Germline V CDR1 and CDR2: MNHNS, SASEGT. V was shortened by 8 bases and J by 4 bases, with 13 bases between the two germline ends. This CDR3 is 13 amino acids long. The CDR3 sequence: CASGQGRADTQYF. Here the CDR3 DNA reads TGTGCCAGCGGGCAGGGCCGGGCAGATACGCAGTATTTT.

The CDR3 region is CASSSAMGAEKLFF. The CDR3 coding sequence is TGTGCCAGCAGCTCGGCTATGGGGGCTGAAAAACTGTTTTTT. The chain is built from TRBV7-9 and TRBJ1-4, with D possibly matching TRBD1 (6 bases). Germline values: CDR1 SEHNR, CDR2 FQNEAQ (reference sequence). Trimming took 4 bases from V and 7 from J, leaving 13 bases between them. CDR3 size: 14 residues.

Only one count was recorded for this clone. The chain uses TRBV6-1 and TRBJ1-2; maybe TRBD1 (5 bases). Germline loops: CDR1 MNHNS, CDR2 SASEGT. The CDR3 length is 14 residues. V was pared by 4 bases and J by 4 bases, with 13 bases between. CDR3 sequence reads: CASSGRQGSYGYTF. CDR3 coding DNA: TGTGCCAGCAGTGGTCGGCAGGGATCCTATGGCTACACCTTC.

The chain couples TRBV5-5 to TRBJ2-3, with D maybe TRBD2 (6 bases). The CDR3 runs 16 residues. Trimming left V 0 bases short and J 2 bases short, with 13 bases between. Germline assignment: CDR1 SGHKS and CDR2 YYEKEE (reference sequence). CDR3 nucleotide sequence: TGTGCCAGCAGCTTGGGTTTGGGCGGGAACACAGATACGCAGTATTTT. Its protein is CASSLGLGGNTDTQYF.

The chain uses TRBV2 and TRBJ1-1, with D possibly being TRBD1 (5 bases). Per germline, CDR1 SNHLY and CDR2 FYNNEI. The CDR3 has 14 amino acids. Trimming took off 6 bases at V and 2 bases at J, with 13 bases between the two ends. CDR3 region: CASSADTLNTEAFF. CDR3 sequence (DNA): TGTGCCAGCAGCGCGGACACGCTAAACACTGAAGCTTTCTTT.

The chain recombines TRBV11-3 with TRBJ2-7; D is unclear. The CDR3 has 12 residues. V lost 4 bases, J lost 5 bases, and 9 bases lay in between. CDR1 and CDR2 (germline): SGHNT, YENEEA. In DNA form, the CDR3 reads TGTGCCAGCAGCTCAGTACGGGACGAGCAGTACTTC. Translated, it gives CASSSVRDEQYF.

This sequence joins TRBV6-5 and TRBJ1-2, with 7 bases lining up with TRBD1. From germline, CDR1 is MNHEY and CDR2 SVGAGI. There are 13 residues in the CDR3. The ends lost 6 bases at V and 6 bases at J; junction bases unmatched: 7. CDR3 bases: TGTGCCAGCAGAGAACAGGGGTTCGATGGCTACACCTTC. Amino acid sequence: CASREQGFDGYTF.